These 18 T cell receptor beta chains were sequenced from one sample in a study of radiotherapy plus CTLA-4 blockade in lung cancer. Method: immunoSEQ multiplex PCR; TCRdb's copy keeps in-frame clones and lacks some. Here the sample spans under 55,000 clones, under 85% being singletons. The source was peripheral blood, collected from a patient treated with radiotherapy plus ipilimumab. The receptor set was obtained from a human donor with non-small cell lung cancer who had a partial response to radiotherapy plus ipilimumab.

J is TRBJ2-5 and V is TRBV5-1; possible D gene TRBD2, 6 bases. The CDR3 length is 16 residues. Germline CDR1 is SGHRS and CDR2 is YFSETQ. With 0 bases removed from V and 6 bases from J, the gap between germline ends came to 18 bases. The DNA for the CDR3 is TGCGCCAGCAGCTTGGGGGGTCAGGGACGGGAGCAGACCCAGTACTTC. The encoded protein is CASSLGGQGREQTQYF.

The table lists this clone with a count of one. The V call is TRBV19, the J call TRBJ1-5; D unclear. CDR1 is LNHDA, CDR2 SQIVND, per germline (reference sequence). This CDR3 has 12 amino acids. V lost 8 bases and J 4 bases, leaving 9 bases between the germline ends. The CDR3 sequence is CASRSGNQPQHF. The CDR3 DNA sequence: TGTGCCAGTCGTTCGGGGAATCAGCCCCAGCATTTT.

In the case of this clone: Other DNA sequences in the same sample also yield this CDR3. The genes are TRBV7-3 and TRBJ2-1; 7 nucleotides align to TRBD2. Germline trimming cut 4 bases from V and 7 bases from J; bases unmatched to any gene: 7. The CDR3 loop spans 14 amino acids. Germline assignment: CDR1 SGHTA and CDR2 FQGTGA. The CDR3 region has the DNA TGTGCCAGCAGCTCTTCGGGGGGAGGAAATGAGCAGTTCTTC. Amino acids: CASSSSGGGNEQFF. The whole variable domain, remainder taken from reference TRBV7-3 and TRBJ2-1, is GAGVSQTPSNKVTEKGKYVELRCDPISGHTALYWYRQSLGQGPEFLIYFQGTGAADDSGLPNDRFFAVRPEGSVSTLKIQRTERGDSAVYLCASSSSGGGNEQFFGPGTRLTVL.

CDR3 DNA sequence: TGTGCCAGCACTTCGGGACAGGGAATTGGCTACACCTTC. Translated: CASTSGQGIGYTF. The rearrangement joins TRBV19 to TRBJ1-2; 9 bases are a match to TRBD1. The germline V gene encodes CDR1 LNHDA and CDR2 SQIVND (reference sequence). The CDR3 consists of 13 residues. V lost 9 bases and J lost 7; bases outside the gene matches: 9.

The genes are TRBV2 and TRBJ1-4; the match to TRBD1 covers 7 bases. CDR1 and CDR2 from the germline V gene are SNHLY and FYNNEI. The CDR3 runs to 12 residues. The ends lost 6 bases at V and 8 bases at J; junction bases unmatched: 3. The CDR3 reads CASRKDREKLFF. The CDR3 region has the DNA TGTGCCAGCAGGAAGGACAGGGAAAAACTGTTTTTT.

This clone appeared a few times. This rearrangement joins TRBV7-8 to TRBJ2-7; a possible D gene is TRBD1 (6 bases). In germline, CDR1 is SGHVS, CDR2 FQNEAQ. Deletions cut 5 bases from V and 6 bases from J, with 8 bases between. CDR3 length equals 11 residues. The CDR3 DNA is TGTGCCAGCAGCACAGGGCCCGAGCAGTACTTC. This sequence encodes CASSTGPEQYF.

This sequence joins TRBV12-5 and TRBJ2-1, with 7 nucleotides matching TRBD1. Per the germline V gene, CDR1 is LGHNT and CDR2 is FRNRAP. This CDR3 region has 16 residues. The V segment lost 1 base and the J segment 9 bases; nucleotides outside the gene matches: 12. CDR3 coding DNA: TGTGCTAGTGGTTTGGCCACGAGACAGGGCGCGAGTGAGCAGTTCTTC. It is translated as CASGLATRQGASEQFF.

This clone was counted once. The CDR3 coding sequence is TGTGCCAGCAGCCAGCGGGGGGGCCCAGATACGCAGTATTTT. As protein: CASSQRGGPDTQYF. The J gene is TRBJ2-3, the V gene TRBV6-5; 10 positions agree with TRBD2. CDR1 and CDR2 from the germline V gene are MNHEY and SVGAGI. The CDR3 is 14 residues long. V lost 6 bases, J lost 4 bases, and 4 bases stayed unmatched.

This rearrangement joins TRBV5-6 to TRBJ1-2, with D tentatively TRBD1 (5 bases). This CDR3 is built from 14 residues. Germline-derived CDR1 and CDR2 are SGHDT and YYEEEE. Trimming removed 3 bases from V and 3 bases from J, with 12 bases in between. CDR3 in DNA: TGTGCCAGCAGCTGGAGCAGGGCCCACTATGGCTACACCTTC. As protein: CASSWSRAHYGYTF. Combining the CDR3 with reference TRBV5-6 and TRBJ1-2 gives the whole variable domain DAGVTQSPTHLIKTRGQQVTLRCSPKSGHDTVSWYQQALGQGPQFIFQYYEEEERQRGNFPDRFSGHQFPNYSSELNVNALLLGDSALYLCASSWSRAHYGYTFGSGTRLTVV.

The gene calls are TRBV2 and TRBJ2-2, with 9 bases fitting TRBD2. This CDR3 region has 15 residues. Germline CDR1 SNHLY, CDR2 FYNNEI. The V and J ends lost 6 bases and 8 bases, in that order; junction bases with no gene match: 10. The CDR3 nucleotides read TGTGCCAGCAGCATAGGACTAGCGATTTCGGGGGAGCTGTTTTTT. Translating gives CASSIGLAISGELFF.

This chain uses TRBV6-1 with TRBJ1-1, with 7 bases lining up with TRBD1. V trimming: 4 bases; J trimming: 4 bases; junction bases outside the gene matches: 9. From germline, CDR1 is MNHNS and CDR2 SASEGT. CDR3 length: 15 amino acids. The CDR3 sequence is CASSAWDSRGTEAFF. The CDR3 region has the DNA TGTGCCAGCAGTGCCTGGGACAGCCGGGGCACTGAAGCTTTCTTT.

The genes are TRBV5-6 and TRBJ1-4, with 8 bases that match TRBD1. V lost 3 bases and J lost 7; bases outside the gene matches: 8. CDR1 and CDR2 from the germline V gene are SGHDT and YYEEEE. This CDR3 has 15 residues. CDR3 in DNA: TGTGCCAGCAGCTGGTCGACAGGGGTGGCTGAAAAACTGTTTTTT. Residues: CASSWSTGVAEKLFF.

This sequence joins TRBV7-9 and TRBJ2-1, with D possibly matching TRBD1 (6 bases). V was trimmed by 5 bases and J by 0 bases, leaving 17 bases between them. Looked up from germline, CDR1 is SEHNR and CDR2 is FQNEAQ (reference sequence). The CDR3 is made up of 17 amino acids. This CDR3 reads CASSREDRTSSYNEQFF. DNA of the CDR3: TGTGCCAGCAGCCGTGAGGACAGAACTAGCTCCTACAATGAGCAGTTCTTC. Drawing the rest from reference TRBV7-9 and TRBJ2-1, the complete variable domain is DTGVSQNPRHKITKRGQNVTFRCDPISEHNRLYWYRQTLGQGPEFLTYFQNEAQLEKSRLLSDRFSAERPKGSFSTLEIQRTEQGDSAMYLCASSREDRTSSYNEQFFGPGTRLTVL.

The chain recombines TRBV6-1 with TRBJ2-5; 8 bases fit TRBD1. V shed 1 base, J shed 10 bases, and the junction held 5 bases outside the gene matches. Germline V gene lookup returns CDR1 MNHNS and CDR2 SASEGT. There are 13 residues in the CDR3. CDR3 sequence (DNA): TGTGCCAGCAGTGAAGTCCAGGGGGCGATCCAGTACTTC. Translating gives CASSEVQGAIQYF.

This CDR3 reads CARGGTGVSQPQHF. Written as DNA, the CDR3 is TGTGCCAGGGGGGGGACAGGGGTGAGTCAGCCCCAGCATTTT. The chain is built from TRBV19 and TRBJ1-5, with TRBD1 matching 10 bases. Trimming removed 9 bases from V and 6 bases from J; junction bases left unmatched: 8. The V gene's germline CDR1 is LNHDA and CDR2 SQIVND (reference sequence). CDR3 size: 14 residues.

The CDR3 protein is CASSSGDSTDTQYF. The CDR3 DNA reads TGTGCCAGCAGCTCAGGCGATTCCACAGATACGCAGTATTTT. V and J are TRBV7-3 and TRBJ2-3; no clear D gene. The CDR3 has 14 amino acids. Looked up from germline, CDR1 is SGHTA and CDR2 is FQGTGA. The V end lost 4 bases, the J end lost 2 bases, and 10 bases lay between the germline ends.

The J gene is TRBJ2-3, the V gene TRBV7-9; TRBD2 aligns across 9 bases. The length of the CDR3 is 19 residues. The germline gives CDR1 SEHNR, CDR2 FQNEAQ (reference sequence). The trim removed 1 base at V and 1 base at J, leaving 12 bases unmatched. The CDR3 DNA is TGTGCCAGCAGCTTAGTTCTCAGCGGGGGGACCTTCCGCACAGATACGCAGTATTTT. Residues: CASSLVLSGGTFRTDTQYF.

A few counts support this clone. The chain combines TRBV10-3 with TRBJ1-5, with D tentatively TRBD1 (5 bases). Trimming stripped 2 bases from V and 2 bases from J, with 7 bases between. In germline, CDR1 is ENHRY, CDR2 SYGVKD. The CDR3 runs 14 residues. The CDR3 DNA reads TGTGCCATCAGTGAGGTAGGGGGCAATCAGCCCCAGCATTTT. It codes for CAISEVGGNQPQHF.